A single TCR beta chain is shown here with its context. This entry is derived from a study of blood T cell repertoires in COVID-19. Across the whole study: The origin of the acute and convalescent COVID-19 samples was the United States, Italy and Spain. Nucleic acid was either cDNA or gDNA, and it came from T cells, B-cell-depleted T cells, or PBMCs.

Trimming took 5 bases from V and 2 from J; bases not matched to a gene: 8. There are 17 residues in the CDR3. CDR1 and CDR2 from the germline V gene are KGHSH and LQKENI. In the original workflow: Quantification of nucleated cells was approximated via reference gene primer amplification. Method: immunoSEQ multiplex PCR; TCRdb's copy keeps in-frame clones and lacks some. The DNA was the basis for D and trimming; V, J and clone size are from that table. The data contain a few hundred thousand clones, roughly 90% of them singletons. The sample was peripheral blood. The chain couples TRBV18 to TRBJ2-3, with 12 bases matching TRBD2. This clonotype originated in a woman in her 40s who had recovered from COVID-19. The CDR3 DNA sequence: TGTGCCAGCTCAAAACTAGCGGGAGGTTTTGTCACAGATACGCAGTATTTT. Translated: CASSKLAGGFVTDTQYF.